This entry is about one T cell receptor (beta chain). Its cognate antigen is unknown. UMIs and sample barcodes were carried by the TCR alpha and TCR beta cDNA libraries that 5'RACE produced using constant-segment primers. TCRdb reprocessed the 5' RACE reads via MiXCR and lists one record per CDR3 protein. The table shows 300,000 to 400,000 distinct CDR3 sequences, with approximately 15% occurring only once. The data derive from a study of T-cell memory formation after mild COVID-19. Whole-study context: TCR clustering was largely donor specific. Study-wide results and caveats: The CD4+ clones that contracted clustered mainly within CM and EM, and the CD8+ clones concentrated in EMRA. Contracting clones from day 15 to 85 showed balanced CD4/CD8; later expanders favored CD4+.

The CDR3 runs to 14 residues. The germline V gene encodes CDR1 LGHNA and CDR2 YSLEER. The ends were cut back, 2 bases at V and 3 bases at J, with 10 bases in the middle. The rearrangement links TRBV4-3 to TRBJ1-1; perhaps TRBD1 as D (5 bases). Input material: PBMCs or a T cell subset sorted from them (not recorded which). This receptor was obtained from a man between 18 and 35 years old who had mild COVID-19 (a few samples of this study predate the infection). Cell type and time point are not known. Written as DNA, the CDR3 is TGCGCCAGCAGCCAAATTTGGGGGTACACTGAAGCTTTCTTT. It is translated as CASSQIWGYTEAFF.